The 32 T cell receptor beta chains reported below all come from one sample, sequenced in a study of blood T cell repertoires in COVID-19. Clones were read by immunoSEQ multiplex PCR, and TCRdb kept only the in-frame ones, dropping some. The table records roughly 100,000 clones, 65% to 90% of them present only once. Sequencing was carried out using peripheral blood. The receptors were gathered from a woman of 80 years or more with acute or convalescent COVID-19.

This chain joins TRBV2 and TRBJ2-1; TRBD1 might be the D (6 bases). The V gene lost 7 bases and the J gene lost 4 bases, with 11 bases spanning the gap. The CDR3 totals 13 residues. Germline CDR1 SNHLY, CDR2 FYNNEI. This chain's CDR3 is CASTDRPYNEQFF. DNA for the CDR3: TGTGCCAGCACGGACAGACCTTACAATGAGCAGTTCTTC.

The gene calls are TRBV2 and TRBJ1-5; 7 nucleotides match TRBD1. CDR3 length equals 15 residues. J was trimmed by 3 bases and V by 4 bases; bases with no gene match: 6. The germline CDR1 and CDR2 sequences are SNHLY and FYNNEI. The CDR3 loop reads CASSVEGAVNQPQHF. CDR3 nucleotide sequence: TGTGCCAGCAGTGTGGAGGGGGCGGTCAATCAGCCCCAGCATTTT.

J is TRBJ2-5 and V is TRBV7-9; TRBD1 matches at 8 bases. The CDR3 covers 16 residues. J lost 4 bases, V lost 5 bases, and 12 bases had no gene match. Per the germline V gene, CDR1 is SEHNR and CDR2 is FQNEAQ (reference sequence). CDR3 amino acids: CASSGRTGLGRETQYF. For the CDR3, the DNA is TGTGCCAGCAGCGGTAGGACAGGGTTGGGTAGAGAGACCCAGTACTTC. The whole variable domain, filled in from reference TRBV7-9 and TRBJ2-5, reads DTGVSQNPRHKITKRGQNVTFRCDPISEHNRLYWYRQTLGQGPEFLTYFQNEAQLEKSRLLSDRFSAERPKGSFSTLEIQRTEQGDSAMYLCASSGRTGLGRETQYFGPGTRLLVL.

The V call is TRBV5-1, the J call TRBJ1-1; D ambiguous. This CDR3 is 15 amino acids long. V was cut by 0 bases and J by 4 bases, with 13 bases left in between. The germline V gene has CDR1 SGHRS and CDR2 YFSETQ. The CDR3 coding sequence is TGCGCCAGCAGCTTGGTGGAGAAGGTTAGCACTGAAGCTTTCTTT. This codes for CASSLVEKVSTEAFF.

This clone was seen only a few times. The CDR3: CSASRQGAGGYTF. The CDR3 region has the DNA TGCAGTGCTAGTCGACAGGGGGCGGGAGGCTACACCTTC. The J gene is TRBJ1-2, the V gene TRBV20-1, with 10 bases lining up with TRBD1. In germline, CDR1 is DFQATT, CDR2 SNEGSKA (reference sequence). The J segment lost 8 bases and the V segment lost 3 bases, leaving 6 bases of the junction unmatched. This CDR3 contains 13 residues.

The J gene is TRBJ2-7, the V gene TRBV7-9; a weak D match, TRBD1 (5 bases). Trimming removed 5 bases from V and 4 bases from J, with 12 bases in between. The CDR3 has 13 residues. Germline CDR1 is SEHNR and CDR2 is FQNEAQ (reference sequence). The CDR3 coding sequence is TGTGCCAGCAGCCCCCAGACAGCGTACGAGCAGTACTTC. This gives the protein CASSPQTAYEQYF. Filled out from reference TRBV7-9 and TRBJ2-7, the complete variable domain reads DTGVSQNPRHKITKRGQNVTFRCDPISEHNRLYWYRQTLGQGPEFLTYFQNEAQLEKSRLLSDRFSAERPKGSFSTLEIQRTEQGDSAMYLCASSPQTAYEQYFGPGTRLTVT.

The CDR3 region is CASSFPGQGYEQYF. CDR3 coding DNA: TGTGCCAGCAGCTTCCCGGGACAGGGATACGAGCAGTACTTC. The chain combines TRBV6-5 with TRBJ2-7; 9 bases match TRBD1. This CDR3 region has 14 residues. The trim removed 6 bases at V and 4 bases at J, leaving 7 bases unmatched. Germline V gives CDR1 MNHEY, CDR2 SVGAGI.

In this sample, this clone turned up a few times. J is TRBJ2-7 and V is TRBV27; 8 nucleotides align to TRBD1. V was clipped by 4 bases and J by 1 base; unmatched bases: 6. CDR1 MNHEY and CDR2 SMNVEV come from the germline V gene (reference sequence). The CDR3 is 15 residues long. CDR3 amino acids: CASSSPGQASYEQYF. CDR3 in DNA: TGTGCCAGCAGTTCACCGGGACAGGCTTCCTACGAGCAGTACTTC.

V gene TRBV7-8 combines with J gene TRBJ2-2, with D possibly matching TRBD1 (6 bases). The V and J ends lost 5 bases and 4 bases respectively, with 17 bases between them. From germline, CDR1 is SGHVS and CDR2 FQNEAQ. The length of the CDR3 is 16 residues. The CDR3 region is CASSPGHLRGTGELFF. In DNA, the CDR3 is TGTGCCAGCAGCCCGGGACATCTCCGCGGCACCGGGGAGCTGTTTTTT. Using reference TRBV7-8 and TRBJ2-2 for the parts outside the CDR3, the full variable domain is GAGVSQSPRYKVAKRGQDVALRCDPISGHVSLFWYQQALGQGPEFLTYFQNEAQLDKSGLPSDRFFAERPEGSVSTLKIQRTQQEDSAVYLCASSPGHLRGTGELFFGEGSRLTVL.

This clone was seen a handful of times. This sequence joins TRBV14 and TRBJ1-1; D perhaps matches TRBD1 (6 bases). V was shortened by 1 base and J by 5 bases, with 11 bases between the two germline ends. Germline V gene lookup returns CDR1 SGHDN and CDR2 FVKESK. The CDR3 is 14 residues long. CDR3 region: CASSQGQGKTEAFF. Written as DNA, the CDR3 is TGTGCCAGCAGCCAAGGGCAGGGGAAAACTGAAGCTTTCTTT.

V and J are TRBV28 and TRBJ1-2; TRBD1 might be the D (5 bases). The V end lost 2 bases, the J end lost 4 bases, and 11 bases lay between the germline ends. Germline-derived CDR1 and CDR2 are MDHEN and SYDVKM. The CDR3 loop spans 14 amino acids. The CDR3 loop is CASSLRSGGYGYTF. Here the CDR3 DNA reads TGTGCCAGCAGTTTACGGTCGGGGGGCTATGGCTACACCTTC.

V is TRBV5-6 and J is TRBJ1-2; 12 bases are a match to TRBD1. J lost 3 bases, V lost 4 bases, and 4 bases had no gene match. The germline V gene has CDR1 SGHDT and CDR2 YYEEEE. The CDR3 sequence is 15 residues long. CDR3 in DNA: TGTGCCAGCAGCGTGGGGACAGGGGGCGACTATGGCTACACCTTC. It codes for CASSVGTGGDYGYTF.

The chain joins TRBV7-2 to TRBJ1-2; 9 nucleotides match TRBD1. CDR1 SGHTA and CDR2 FQGNSA come from the germline V gene. The length of the CDR3 is 15 residues. The V segment lost 2 bases and the J segment 8 bases; nucleotides outside the gene matches: 9. The CDR3 loop reads CASSLTPGQGQGYTF. Written as DNA, the CDR3 is TGTGCCAGCAGCTTAACTCCGGGACAGGGACAGGGCTACACCTTC.

This clone showed up just once. This chain uses TRBV5-6 with TRBJ2-4, with D possibly being TRBD1 (7 bases). The ends were cut back, 5 bases at V and 0 bases at J, with 21 bases in the middle. The length of the CDR3 is 18 residues. Looked up from germline, CDR1 is SGHDT and CDR2 is YYEEEE. The CDR3 DNA sequence: TGTGCCAGCAGACTCATGACAGGGACTCCCTTAGCCAAAAACATTCAGTACTTC. Amino acids: CASRLMTGTPLAKNIQYF.

The chain joins TRBV29-1 to TRBJ2-6; TRBD1 matches at 9 bases. Germline values: CDR1 SQVTM, CDR2 ANQGSEA. J was trimmed by 2 bases and V by 4 bases; bases with no gene match: 3. This CDR3 spans 15 amino acids. The CDR3 protein is CSVGDRATGANVLTF. The CDR3 nucleotides read TGCAGCGTTGGGGACAGGGCTACTGGGGCCAACGTCCTGACTTTC.

V usage is TRBV9 and J usage is TRBJ1-4; 12 nucleotides match TRBD1. The CDR3 has 17 residues. J lost 3 bases, V lost 0 bases, and 3 bases had no gene match. Germline values: CDR1 SGDLS, CDR2 YYNGEE. This chain's CDR3 is CASSVGDRGLPNEKLFF. The DNA for the CDR3 is TGTGCCAGCAGCGTAGGGGACAGGGGGCTCCCTAATGAAAAACTGTTTTTT.

Here the CDR3 DNA reads TGCGCCAGCAGCTTGTCCGGGACAGGGGGCACAGATACGCAGTATTTT. This gives the protein CASSLSGTGGTDTQYF. The rearrangement links TRBV5-1 to TRBJ2-3, with TRBD1 matching over 10 bases. This CDR3 has 16 amino acids. V lost 1 base, J lost 1 base, and 3 bases stayed unmatched. The germline V gene encodes CDR1 SGHRS and CDR2 YFSETQ.

The V call is TRBV24-1, the J call TRBJ1-5, with D possibly matching TRBD1 (5 bases). Trimming took 4 bases from V and 1 from J, leaving 7 bases between them. The CDR3 loop spans 14 amino acids. Germline values: CDR1 KGHDR, CDR2 SFDVKD. CDR3 in amino acids: CATSEGGSNQPQHF. The CDR3 DNA reads as TGTGCCACCAGTGAGGGGGGAAGCAATCAGCCCCAGCATTTT.

The CDR3 DNA is TGTGCCAGCAGTGGTGGACAGGGGGCGAGTCAGCCCCAGCATTTT. It encodes CASSGGQGASQPQHF. V and J are TRBV2 and TRBJ1-5, with 11 bases fitting TRBD1. CDR1 and CDR2 from the germline V gene are SNHLY and FYNNEI. The J segment lost 6 bases and the V segment lost 4 bases, leaving 5 bases of the junction unmatched. This CDR3 comprises 15 residues.

V and J are TRBV30 and TRBJ1-2; possible D gene TRBD1, 5 bases. The CDR3 spans 13 residues. The germline gives CDR1 GTSNPN, CDR2 SVGIG (reference sequence). Deletions cut 0 bases from V and 7 bases from J, with 12 bases between. The CDR3: CAWSVGGGSGYTF. CDR3 coding DNA: TGTGCCTGGAGTGTTGGCGGGGGATCTGGCTACACCTTC.

V and J are TRBV11-3 and TRBJ1-2, with a tentative D call TRBD1 (6 bases). The germline V gene encodes CDR1 SGHNT and CDR2 YENEEA. V was pared by 4 bases and J by 2 bases, with 8 bases between. The CDR3 sequence is 13 residues long. DNA for the CDR3: TGTGCCAGCAGCTCGGGACAAAACTATGGCTACACCTTC. This translates into CASSSGQNYGYTF.

This sequence joins TRBV2 and TRBJ2-5; tentative D call: TRBD1 (5 bases). The CDR3 contains 14 residues. CDR1 and CDR2 (germline): SNHLY, FYNNEI. Trimming cost V 3 bases and J 4 bases, with 12 bases left between them. The CDR3 DNA reads as TGTGCCAGCAGTGATCAGGGAAGGGTAGAGACCCAGTACTTC. It translates to CASSDQGRVETQYF.

The chain carries TRBV29-1 and TRBJ2-2; 8 bases agree with TRBD1. V was pared by 6 bases and J by 2 bases, with 2 bases of the junction left unmatched. Per germline, CDR1 SQVTM and CDR2 ANQGSEA. The CDR3 totals 13 residues. In DNA, the CDR3 is TGCAGCGTAGACAGGGGTAACACCGGGGAGCTGTTTTTT. The encoded protein is CSVDRGNTGELFF.

This clone is a singleton in its sample. The chain is built from TRBV5-1 and TRBJ1-6; TRBD1 aligns across 9 bases. The trim removed 0 bases at V and 9 bases at J, leaving 4 bases unmatched. From germline, CDR1 is SGHRS and CDR2 YFSETQ. This CDR3 contains 15 residues. CDR3 sequence reads: CASSLAGQGRSPLHF. The DNA of the CDR3 is TGCGCCAGCAGCTTGGCTGGACAGGGGCGTTCACCCCTCCACTTT.

The chain couples TRBV19 to TRBJ2-5, with D tentatively TRBD2 (5 bases). The CDR3 spans 13 residues. The V gene lost 9 bases and the J gene lost 2 bases, with 13 bases spanning the gap. CDR1 and CDR2 (germline): LNHDA, SQIVND (reference sequence). CDR3 nucleotides: TGTGCCAGCTCGGTTGCGGGTCAAGAGACCCAGTACTTC. Its translation is CASSVAGQETQYF.

The chain is built from TRBV12-3 or TRBV12-4 and TRBJ1-1, with 7 nucleotides matching TRBD1. CDR3 size: 13 residues. The ends lost 2 bases at V and 9 bases at J; junction bases unmatched: 6. The DNA of the CDR3 is TGTGCCAGCAGTTTAAGTTTGAGGGGGCAAGCTTTCTTT. It translates to CASSLSLRGQAFF.

The chain carries TRBV5-6 and TRBJ2-1; TRBD2 aligns across 11 bases. Germline CDR1 is SGHDT and CDR2 is YYEEEE. V lost 5 bases and J lost 6; bases outside the gene matches: 4. The CDR3 runs 14 residues. Here the CDR3 DNA reads TGTGCCAGCAGACGACTAGCGGGGTTCAATGAGCAGTTCTTC. Encoded protein: CASRRLAGFNEQFF. The full variable domain, in which reference TRBV5-6 and TRBJ2-1 provide the parts outside the CDR3, is DAGVTQSPTHLIKTRGQQVTLRCSPKSGHDTVSWYQQALGQGPQFIFQYYEEEERQRGNFPDRFSGHQFPNYSSELNVNALLLGDSALYLCASRRLAGFNEQFFGPGTRLTVL.

This chain joins TRBV11-2 and TRBJ2-2; D gene unclear. V was trimmed by 5 bases and J by 7 bases, leaving 14 bases between them. Per germline, CDR1 SGHAT and CDR2 FQNNGV. CDR3 length equals 14 residues. The CDR3 region has the DNA TGTGCCAGCAGCCCCCGCCCCTCCGGCGGGGAGCTGTTTTTT. This translates into CASSPRPSGGELFF.

The V gene is TRBV9, the J gene TRBJ2-7; the match to TRBD2 covers 7 bases. V dropped 4 bases and J dropped 0; count of bases not matched to a gene: 10. The CDR3 is 16 residues long. Germline V CDR1 and CDR2: SGDLS, YYNGEE. This CDR3 reads CASSLRTGTNSYEQYF. The CDR3 coding sequence is TGTGCCAGCAGCCTACGGACCGGGACTAACTCCTACGAGCAGTACTTC.

The V and J genes are TRBV6-5 and TRBJ1-6; D is undetermined. CDR1 is MNHEY, CDR2 SVGAGI, per germline. This CDR3 comprises 13 residues. Trimming shortened V by 7 bases and J by 4 bases, and 8 bases separated the two germline ends. CDR3 loop: CASNGVYNSPLHF. The CDR3 DNA reads TGTGCCAGCAACGGGGTTTATAATTCACCCCTCCACTTT.

The rearrangement links TRBV7-2 to TRBJ1-5; TRBD1 is a possible D gene (6 bases). CDR1 and CDR2 from the germline V gene are SGHTA and FQGNSA. V gave up 2 bases and J gave up 0 bases, with 11 bases separating them. This CDR3 comprises 16 residues. CDR3 sequence (DNA): TGTGCCAGCAGCTTATCAGGGGTACATAGCAATCAGCCCCAGCATTTT. It translates to CASSLSGVHSNQPQHF.

The J gene is TRBJ1-1, the V gene TRBV5-1, with D possibly being TRBD1 (6 bases). The germline V and J ends were trimmed by 4 bases and 4 bases, with 14 bases remaining between them. The CDR3 length is 14 residues. Germline values: CDR1 SGHRS, CDR2 YFSETQ. The CDR3 sequence: CASSPTGPFTEAFF. The CDR3, as DNA: TGCGCCAGCAGCCCGACAGGCCCTTTCACTGAAGCTTTCTTT.